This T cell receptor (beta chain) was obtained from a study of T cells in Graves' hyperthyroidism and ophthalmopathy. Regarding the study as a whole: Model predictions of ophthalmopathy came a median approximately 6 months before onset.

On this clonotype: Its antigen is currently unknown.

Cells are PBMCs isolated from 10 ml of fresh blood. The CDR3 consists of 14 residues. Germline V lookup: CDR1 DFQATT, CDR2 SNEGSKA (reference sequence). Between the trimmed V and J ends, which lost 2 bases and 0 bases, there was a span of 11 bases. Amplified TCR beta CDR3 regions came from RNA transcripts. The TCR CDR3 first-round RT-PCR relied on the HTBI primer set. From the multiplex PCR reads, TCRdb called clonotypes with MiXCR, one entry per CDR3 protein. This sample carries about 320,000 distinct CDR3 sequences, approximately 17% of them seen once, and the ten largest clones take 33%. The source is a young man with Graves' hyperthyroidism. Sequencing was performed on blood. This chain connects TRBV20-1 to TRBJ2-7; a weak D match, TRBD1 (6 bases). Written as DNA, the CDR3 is TGCAGTGCTAGATGGACAGTGAACTCCTACGAGCAGTACTTC. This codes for CSARWTVNSYEQYF.